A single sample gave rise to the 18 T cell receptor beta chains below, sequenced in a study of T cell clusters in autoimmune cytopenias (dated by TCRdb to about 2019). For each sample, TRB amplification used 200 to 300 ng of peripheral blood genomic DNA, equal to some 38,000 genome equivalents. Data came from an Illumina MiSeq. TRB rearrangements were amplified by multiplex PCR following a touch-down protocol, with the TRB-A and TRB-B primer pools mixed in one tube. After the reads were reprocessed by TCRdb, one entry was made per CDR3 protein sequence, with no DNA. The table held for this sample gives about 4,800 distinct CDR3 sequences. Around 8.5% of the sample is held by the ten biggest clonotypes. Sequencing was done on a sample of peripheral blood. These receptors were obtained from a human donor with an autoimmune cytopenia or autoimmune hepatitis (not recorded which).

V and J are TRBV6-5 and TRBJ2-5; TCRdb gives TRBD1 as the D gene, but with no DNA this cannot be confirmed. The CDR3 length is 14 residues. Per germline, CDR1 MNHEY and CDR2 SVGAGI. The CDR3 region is CASRRQGRGETQYF.

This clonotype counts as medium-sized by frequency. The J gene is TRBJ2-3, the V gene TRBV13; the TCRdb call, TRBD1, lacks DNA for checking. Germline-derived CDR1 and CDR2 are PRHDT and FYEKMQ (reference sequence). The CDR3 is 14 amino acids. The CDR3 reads CASSPGKYLDTQYF.

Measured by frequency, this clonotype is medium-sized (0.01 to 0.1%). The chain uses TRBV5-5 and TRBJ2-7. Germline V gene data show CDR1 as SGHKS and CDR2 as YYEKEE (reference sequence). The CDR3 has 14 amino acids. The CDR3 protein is CASSLVDYSGEQYF.

CDR3: CASSPEWGGNNEQFF. The V call is TRBV6-1, the J call TRBJ2-1; checking the TCRdb D call of TRBD1 is not possible without DNA. This CDR3 region has 15 residues. CDR1 and CDR2 from the germline V gene are MNHNS and SASEGT.

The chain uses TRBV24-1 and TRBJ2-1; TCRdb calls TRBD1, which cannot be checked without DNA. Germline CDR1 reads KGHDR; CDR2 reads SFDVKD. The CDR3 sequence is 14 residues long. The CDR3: CATMRGTGDNEQFF.

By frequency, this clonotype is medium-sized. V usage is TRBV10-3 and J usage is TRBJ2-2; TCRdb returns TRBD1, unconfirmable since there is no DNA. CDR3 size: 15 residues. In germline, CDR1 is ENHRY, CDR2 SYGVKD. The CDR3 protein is CAISERGPPTGELFF.

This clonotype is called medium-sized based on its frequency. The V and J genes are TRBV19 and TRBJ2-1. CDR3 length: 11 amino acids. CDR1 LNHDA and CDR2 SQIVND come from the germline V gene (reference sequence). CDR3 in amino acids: CASTFFNEQFF.

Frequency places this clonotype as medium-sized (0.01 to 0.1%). This CDR3 is CATSRDRGTGGRTDTQYF. This chain joins TRBV15 and TRBJ2-3; no DNA is available, so the TRBD1 call from TCRdb remains unchecked. Looked up from germline, CDR1 is LNHNV and CDR2 is YYDKDF (reference sequence). The CDR3 length is 18 residues.

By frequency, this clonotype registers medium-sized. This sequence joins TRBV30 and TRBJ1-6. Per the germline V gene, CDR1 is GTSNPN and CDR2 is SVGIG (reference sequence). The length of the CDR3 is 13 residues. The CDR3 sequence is CAWNLGIGSPLHF.

CDR3 sequence: CASSYSTDSPQETQYF. The chain recombines TRBV6-5 with TRBJ2-5; TCRdb lists TRBD1, though no DNA is available to test this call. Germline V lookup: CDR1 MNHEY, CDR2 SVGAGI. This CDR3 spans 16 amino acids.

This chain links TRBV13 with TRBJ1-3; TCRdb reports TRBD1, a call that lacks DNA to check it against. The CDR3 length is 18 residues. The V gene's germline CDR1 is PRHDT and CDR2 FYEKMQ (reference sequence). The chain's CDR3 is CASSFSSGTGVSGNTIYF.

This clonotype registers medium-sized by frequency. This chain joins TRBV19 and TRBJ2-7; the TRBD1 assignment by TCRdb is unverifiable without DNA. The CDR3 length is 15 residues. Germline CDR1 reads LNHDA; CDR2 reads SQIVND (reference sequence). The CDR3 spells CASSRTGDPSYEQYF. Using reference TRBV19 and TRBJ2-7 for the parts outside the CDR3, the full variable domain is DGGITQSPKYLFRKEGQNVTLSCEQNLNHDAMYWYRQDPGQGLRLIYYSQIVNDFQKGDIAEGYSVSREKKESFPLTVTSAQKNPTAFYLCASSRTGDPSYEQYFGPGTRLTVT.

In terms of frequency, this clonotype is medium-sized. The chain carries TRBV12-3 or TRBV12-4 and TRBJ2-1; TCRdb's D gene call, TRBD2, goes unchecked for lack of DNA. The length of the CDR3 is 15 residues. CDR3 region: CASSSGSGTYNEQFF.

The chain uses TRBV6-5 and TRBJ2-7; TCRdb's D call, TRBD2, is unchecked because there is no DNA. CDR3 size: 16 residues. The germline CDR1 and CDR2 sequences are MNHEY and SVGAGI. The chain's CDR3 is CASSYGSPLISYEQYF.

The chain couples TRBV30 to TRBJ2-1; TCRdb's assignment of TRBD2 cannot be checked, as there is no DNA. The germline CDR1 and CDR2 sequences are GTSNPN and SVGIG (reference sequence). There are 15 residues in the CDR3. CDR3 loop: CAWSARTSGSYEQFF. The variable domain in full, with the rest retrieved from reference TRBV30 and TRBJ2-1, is SQTIHQWPATLVQPVGSPLSLECTVEGTSNPNLYWYRQAAGRGLQLLFYSVGIGQISSEVPQNLSASRPQDRQFILSSKKLLLSDSGFYLCAWSARTSGSYEQFFGPGTRLTVL.

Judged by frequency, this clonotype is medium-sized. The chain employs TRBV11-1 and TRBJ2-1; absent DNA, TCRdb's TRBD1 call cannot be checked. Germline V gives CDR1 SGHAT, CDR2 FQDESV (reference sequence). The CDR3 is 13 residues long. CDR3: CASSHRGLIEQFF.

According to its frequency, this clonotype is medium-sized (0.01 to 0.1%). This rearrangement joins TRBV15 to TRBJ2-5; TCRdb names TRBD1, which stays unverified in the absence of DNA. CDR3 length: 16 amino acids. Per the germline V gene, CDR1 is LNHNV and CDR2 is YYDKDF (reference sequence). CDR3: CATSRGAGLGQETQYF. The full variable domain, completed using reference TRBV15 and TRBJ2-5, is DAMVIQNPRYQVTQFGKPVTLSCSQTLNHNVMYWYQQKSSQAPKLLFHYYDKDFNNEADTPDNFQSRRPNTSFCFLDIRSPGLGDTAMYLCATSRGAGLGQETQYFGPGTRLLVL.

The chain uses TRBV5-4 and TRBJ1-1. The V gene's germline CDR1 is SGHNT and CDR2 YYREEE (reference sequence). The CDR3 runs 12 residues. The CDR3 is CASSQDNSKAFF.